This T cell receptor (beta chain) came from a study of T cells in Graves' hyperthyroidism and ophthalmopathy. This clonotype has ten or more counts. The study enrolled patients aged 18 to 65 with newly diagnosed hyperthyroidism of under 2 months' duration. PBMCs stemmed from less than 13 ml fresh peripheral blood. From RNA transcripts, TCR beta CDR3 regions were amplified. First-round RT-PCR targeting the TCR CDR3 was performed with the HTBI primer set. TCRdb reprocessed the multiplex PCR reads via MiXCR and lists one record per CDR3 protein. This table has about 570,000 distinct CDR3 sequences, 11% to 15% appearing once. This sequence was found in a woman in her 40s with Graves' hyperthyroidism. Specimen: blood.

In nucleotides, the CDR3 is TGCGCCAGCAGCCCAGAGGGACTAGCGGCGAACACCGGGGAGCTGTTTTTT. Its protein product is CASSPEGLAANTGELFF. This rearrangement joins TRBV5-1 to TRBJ2-2; 11 positions match TRBD2. The length of the CDR3 is 17 residues. The germline CDR1 and CDR2 sequences are SGHRS and YFSETQ. V gave up 4 bases and J gave up 0 bases; unmatched junction bases: 5.